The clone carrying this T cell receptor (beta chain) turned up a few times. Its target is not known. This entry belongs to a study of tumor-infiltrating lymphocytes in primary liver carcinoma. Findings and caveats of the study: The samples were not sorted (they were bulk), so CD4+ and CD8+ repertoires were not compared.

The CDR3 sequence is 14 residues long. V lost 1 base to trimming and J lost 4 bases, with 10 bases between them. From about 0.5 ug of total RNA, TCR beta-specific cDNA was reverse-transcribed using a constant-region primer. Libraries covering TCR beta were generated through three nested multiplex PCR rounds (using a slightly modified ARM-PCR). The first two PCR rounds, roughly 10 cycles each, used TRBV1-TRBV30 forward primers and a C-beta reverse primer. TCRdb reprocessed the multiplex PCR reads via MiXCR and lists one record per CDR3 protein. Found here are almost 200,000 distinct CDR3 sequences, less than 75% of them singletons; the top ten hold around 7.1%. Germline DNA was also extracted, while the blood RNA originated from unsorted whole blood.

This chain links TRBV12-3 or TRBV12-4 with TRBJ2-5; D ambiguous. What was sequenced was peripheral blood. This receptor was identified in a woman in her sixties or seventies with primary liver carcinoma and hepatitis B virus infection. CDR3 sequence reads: CASSLGWAGETQYF. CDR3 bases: TGTGCCAGCAGTTTAGGGTGGGCTGGAGAGACCCAGTACTTC.